Below, one TCR beta chain is given with its context. The sample belongs to a study of shared clonotypes between healthy human individuals. Sequencing was performed with immunoSEQ multiplex PCR; in TCRdb, only in-frame clones are kept and a portion is missing. Here the sample spans some 1 million clones, about 76% being singletons. The V gene's germline CDR1 is SGHTA and CDR2 FQGNSA. V shed 5 bases and J 7 bases; nucleotides not matched to a gene: 8. This CDR3 has 15 amino acids. The specimen sequenced was memory CD4+ T cells sorted from blood. As for subset: CD45RA-negative fraction. This chain links TRBV7-2 with TRBJ1-4; the match to TRBD1 covers 9 bases. The TCR comes from a man aged 18 to 29 in good health. As DNA, the CDR3 is TGTGCCAGCAGCCCACGGGGACAGGGCGGTGAAAAACTGTTTTTT. As protein: CASSPRGQGGEKLFF.